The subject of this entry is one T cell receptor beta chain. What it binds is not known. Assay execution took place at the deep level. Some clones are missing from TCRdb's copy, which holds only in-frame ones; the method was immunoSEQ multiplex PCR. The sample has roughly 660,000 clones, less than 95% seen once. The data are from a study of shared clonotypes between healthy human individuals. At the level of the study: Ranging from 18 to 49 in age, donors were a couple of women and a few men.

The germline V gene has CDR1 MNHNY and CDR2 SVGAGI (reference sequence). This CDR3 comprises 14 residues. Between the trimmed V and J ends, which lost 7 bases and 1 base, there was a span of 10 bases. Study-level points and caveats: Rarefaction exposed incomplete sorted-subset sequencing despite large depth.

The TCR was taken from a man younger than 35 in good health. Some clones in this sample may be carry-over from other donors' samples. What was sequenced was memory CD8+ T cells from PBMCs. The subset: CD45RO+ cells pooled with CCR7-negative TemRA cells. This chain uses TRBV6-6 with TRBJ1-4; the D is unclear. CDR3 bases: TGTGCCAGCACCAAACTGAGAACTAATGAAAAACTGTTTTTT. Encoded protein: CASTKLRTNEKLFF.